Following are 28 T cell receptor beta chains from one sample sequenced in a study of T cells after yellow fever vaccination. One entry per CDR3 protein results from TCRdb running MiXCR on the 5' RACE reads. The sample includes 200,000 to 250,000 distinct CDR3 sequences, 2.5% to 3.5% of them seen just once. The sequences come from CD4+ T cells sorted from PBMCs, collected 10 days after the yellow fever booster vaccination. The source of these receptors is a man aged 18 to 30 who received the YFV17D yellow fever vaccine.

The CDR3: CASSFGRSSYNEQFF. The CDR3 DNA reads TGTGCCAGCAGTTTCGGCAGAAGCTCCTACAATGAGCAGTTCTTC. V is TRBV12-3 or TRBV12-4 and J is TRBJ2-1; no definite D call. V dropped 3 bases and J dropped 0 bases, with 9 bases sitting between them. The CDR3 sequence is 15 residues long.

This clonotype was seen a few times. The chain uses TRBV5-6 and TRBJ1-5, with D unresolved. The CDR3 sequence is 15 residues long. Trimming cost V 2 bases and J 4 bases, with 13 bases left between them. The germline gives CDR1 SGHDT, CDR2 YYEEEE. CDR3 region: CASSFRQAVNQPQHF. The CDR3 coding sequence is TGTGCCAGCAGCTTTCGCCAGGCGGTTAATCAGCCCCAGCATTTT.

This clonotype was counted a few times. The junction departs from the called germline gene at one end, perhaps through a read error. This chain joins TRBV7-2 and TRBJ2-5, with 8 positions matching TRBD2. Per germline, CDR1 SGHTA and CDR2 FQGNSA. The CDR3 runs to 12 residues. CDR3 coding DNA: TGTGCCAGCAGCCTTAGCGGGGTCGTTCACGTCTTC. This sequence encodes CASSLSGVVHVF.

The V gene is TRBV3-1, the J gene TRBJ1-2; the match to TRBD1 covers 12 bases. The CDR3 contains 13 residues. V gave up 8 bases and J gave up 7 bases; unmatched junction bases: 5. Per germline, CDR1 LGHDT and CDR2 YNNKEL (reference sequence). CDR3 sequence reads: CASQGQGASGYTF. The CDR3 nucleotides read TGTGCCAGCCAGGGACAGGGGGCTTCTGGCTACACCTTC.

This clonotype was seen more than once but under ten times. The rearrangement links TRBV4-1 to TRBJ1-1; D gene unclear. V gave up 0 bases and J gave up 0 bases, with 5 bases separating them. From germline, CDR1 is MGHRA and CDR2 YSYEKL. The length of the CDR3 is 14 residues. The CDR3: CASSQDPLNTEAFF. The CDR3 DNA is TGCGCCAGCAGCCAAGATCCACTGAACACTGAAGCTTTCTTT.

At least ten counts were recorded for this clonotype. The V and J genes are TRBV29-1 and TRBJ1-1; the D is unclear. The CDR3 is made up of 13 amino acids. CDR1 is SQVTM, CDR2 ANQGSEA, per germline. Trimming removed 8 bases from V and 3 bases from J, with 16 bases in between. The CDR3, as DNA: TGCAGCTTTAATAGGAATATGGACACTGAAGCTTTCTTT. It yields the protein CSFNRNMDTEAFF. Full variable domain (remainder filled in from reference TRBV29-1 and TRBJ1-1): SAVISQKPSRDICQRGTSLTIQCQVDSQVTMMFWYRQQPGQSLTLIATANQGSEATYESGFVIDKFPISRPNLTFSTLTVSNMSPEDSSIYLCSFNRNMDTEAFFGQGTRLTVV.

The V gene is TRBV28, the J gene TRBJ2-7; D is perhaps TRBD1 or TRBD2 (5 bases each). This CDR3 spans 14 amino acids. Germline CDR1 MDHEN, CDR2 SYDVKM. V lost 6 bases and J 2 bases, leaving 14 bases between the germline ends. This chain's CDR3 is CASREAGQTYEQYF. The CDR3 region has the DNA TGTGCCAGCAGGGAGGCTGGACAAACCTACGAGCAGTACTTC.

This clonotype was counted only a few times. This chain uses TRBV5-1 with TRBJ2-1; TRBD2 matches at 11 bases. This CDR3 spans 15 amino acids. Germline V gene sequence: CDR1 SGHRS, CDR2 YFSETQ. V trimming: 2 bases; J trimming: 5 bases; junction bases outside the gene matches: 3. The chain's CDR3 is CASSLMTSGNNEQFF. In DNA form, the CDR3 reads TGCGCCAGCAGCTTAATGACTAGCGGGAACAATGAGCAGTTCTTC.

The chain joins TRBV15 to TRBJ1-1, with 7 bases lining up with TRBD1. Germline trimming cut 1 base from V and 3 bases from J; bases unmatched to any gene: 5. The CDR3 contains 15 residues. From germline, CDR1 is LNHNV and CDR2 YYDKDF (reference sequence). CDR3 in DNA: TGTGCCACCAGCAGAGGGGGGACAGCCGACACTGAAGCTTTCTTT. Residues: CATSRGGTADTEAFF.

The V gene is TRBV5-1, the J gene TRBJ1-2; perhaps TRBD1 as D (5 bases). Germline V gene data show CDR1 as SGHRS and CDR2 as YFSETQ. The CDR3 totals 16 residues. Trimming shortened V by 2 bases and J by 8 bases, and 22 bases separated the two germline ends. The CDR3 reads CASSLEPGTESSGYTF. CDR3 bases: TGCGCCAGCAGCTTAGAACCCGGGACGGAGAGTTCCGGCTACACCTTC.

The sample holds many counts of this clonotype. The rearrangement uses TRBV6-5 and TRBJ2-1; TRBD1 agrees at 8 bases. The V and J ends lost 6 bases and 6 bases, in that order; junction bases with no gene match: 10. Germline CDR1 reads MNHEY; CDR2 reads SVGAGI. This CDR3 spans 15 amino acids. This CDR3 is CASSSQGALGNEQFF. The CDR3 coding sequence is TGTGCCAGCAGCTCCCAGGGGGCGCTTGGCAATGAGCAGTTCTTC.

In this sample, this clonotype turned up many times. The CDR3 is CSVARTSEHTDTQYF. The CDR3 DNA reads as TGCAGCGTTGCAAGGACTAGCGAACACACAGATACGCAGTATTTT. V gene TRBV29-1 combines with J gene TRBJ2-3; TRBD2 aligns across 9 bases. Germline V gene lookup returns CDR1 SQVTM and CDR2 ANQGSEA. The trim removed 4 bases at V and 2 bases at J, leaving 7 bases unmatched. There are 15 residues in the CDR3.

The chain has TRBV20-1 and TRBJ2-3; D call uncertain. This CDR3 spans 11 amino acids. The germline gives CDR1 DFQATT, CDR2 SNEGSKA (reference sequence). Trimming removed 6 bases at V and 4 bases at J, with 8 bases between. CDR3 in amino acids: CSAPLADTQYF. The CDR3 nucleotides read TGCAGTGCGCCCCTAGCAGATACGCAGTATTTT.

The rearrangement joins TRBV19 to TRBJ1-6; D unresolved. V lost 7 bases and J lost 9, with 13 bases in between. Looked up from germline, CDR1 is LNHDA and CDR2 is SQIVND (reference sequence). CDR3 length: 13 residues. CDR3 nucleotide sequence: TGTGCCAGTAAGAGGTCCCTGGGTTCACCCCTCCACTTT. It codes for CASKRSLGSPLHF.

There are many counts of this clonotype. V usage is TRBV10-3 and J usage is TRBJ2-1, with 8 bases lining up with TRBD2. Trimming removed 6 bases from V and 10 bases from J; junction bases left unmatched: 11. The CDR3 consists of 14 residues. Germline CDR1 and CDR2: ENHRY and SYGVKD. The CDR3 loop is CAIRVAGPQAEQFF. CDR3 bases: TGTGCCATCAGAGTAGCGGGGCCGCAGGCGGAGCAGTTCTTC.

The CDR3, as DNA: TGTGCCAGCACCAAACAGGGGGCGGGAGAGACCCAGTACTTC. Translation gives CASTKQGAGETQYF. This chain uses TRBV5-4 with TRBJ2-5; TRBD1 matches 9 bases. V shed 6 bases and J 4 bases; nucleotides not matched to a gene: 7. The CDR3 loop spans 14 amino acids. In germline, CDR1 is SGHNT, CDR2 YYREEE (reference sequence).

This clonotype was observed a handful of times. The chain employs TRBV7-6 and TRBJ2-3; D perhaps matches TRBD2 (5 bases). From germline, CDR1 is SGHVS and CDR2 FNYEAQ. The V end was cut by 3 bases, the J end by 0 bases, with 13 bases between. The CDR3 runs 16 residues. The CDR3 is CASSFGLFPSTDTQYF. The CDR3 DNA follows: TGTGCCAGCAGCTTCGGACTGTTTCCTAGCACAGATACGCAGTATTTT.

The CDR3 sequence is CASSQDFPTGVMADTQYF. The DNA for the CDR3 is TGCGCCAGCAGCCAAGATTTCCCGACAGGGGTGATGGCAGATACGCAGTATTTT. This chain joins TRBV4-3 and TRBJ2-3, with 8 bases that match TRBD1. Germline CDR1 and CDR2: LGHNA and YSLEER. The CDR3 is made up of 18 amino acids. V lost 0 bases, J lost 4 bases, and 12 bases stayed unmatched.

The sample holds a few counts of this clonotype. The chain links TRBV20-1 to TRBJ2-3; a weak D match, TRBD1 (5 bases). The CDR3 sequence is 15 residues long. Per germline, CDR1 DFQATT and CDR2 SNEGSKA (reference sequence). V was clipped by 2 bases and J by 3 bases, with 15 bases between them. In nucleotides, the CDR3 is TGCAGTGCTAGAAAGGGGCTAGGGGCAACAGATACGCAGTATTTT. It encodes CSARKGLGATDTQYF.

The CDR3 sequence is CASSADSRRGATDTQYF. CDR3 bases: TGTGCCAGCAGCGCCGACTCGAGGCGGGGGGCGACAGATACGCAGTATTTT. The chain has TRBV7-9 and TRBJ2-3; 8 nucleotides match TRBD2. Germline lookup yields CDR1 SEHNR and CDR2 FQNEAQ (reference sequence). This CDR3 region has 17 residues. Unmatched junction bases numbered 13, after V lost 5 bases and J lost 3 bases. The full variable domain, its missing parts supplied by reference TRBV7-9 and TRBJ2-3, is DTGVSQNPRHKITKRGQNVTFRCDPISEHNRLYWYRQTLGQGPEFLTYFQNEAQLEKSRLLSDRFSAERPKGSFSTLEIQRTEQGDSAMYLCASSADSRRGATDTQYFGPGTRLTVL.

This clonotype was observed many times. The V call is TRBV6-1, the J call TRBJ2-1; D is perhaps TRBD2 (5 bases). The CDR3 sequence is 14 residues long. Germline V lookup: CDR1 MNHNS, CDR2 SASEGT. Trimming pared 2 bases from V and 8 bases from J, leaving 13 bases between. In DNA form, the CDR3 reads TGTGCCAGCAGTGAAATCGGACTGTCCGATGAGCAGTTCTTC. This codes for CASSEIGLSDEQFF.

Only a few counts were recorded for this clonotype. This chain connects TRBV20-1 to TRBJ1-5, with unresolved D. Germline CDR1 is DFQATT and CDR2 is SNEGSKA (reference sequence). The CDR3 extends over 13 amino acids. V dropped 3 bases and J dropped 1 base, with 7 bases sitting between them. The CDR3 sequence is CSASDGSNQPQHF. In nucleotides, the CDR3 is TGCAGTGCTAGCGACGGAAGCAATCAGCCCCAGCATTTT.

This clonotype was recorded at least ten times. The chain employs TRBV27 and TRBJ1-3; unclear D gene. The CDR3 sequence is 14 residues long. Germline V CDR1 and CDR2: MNHEY, SMNVEV (reference sequence). Trimming shortened V by 2 bases and J by 4 bases, and 9 bases separated the two germline ends. CDR3 nucleotide sequence: TGTGCCAGCAGTTTAAGAGACGGAGGAAACACCATATATTTT. The encoded protein is CASSLRDGGNTIYF.

This clonotype was seen at least ten times. The V call is TRBV2, the J call TRBJ2-3; perhaps TRBD2 as D (7 bases). The length of the CDR3 is 14 residues. Germline lookup yields CDR1 SNHLY and CDR2 FYNNEI. Between the trimmed V and J ends, which lost 8 bases and 1 base, there was a span of 13 bases. CDR3 residues: CASGGASRTDTQYF. The CDR3 DNA is TGTGCCAGCGGGGGGGCCTCACGCACAGATACGCAGTATTTT. Based on the CDR3 plus reference TRBV2 and TRBJ2-3, the full variable domain is EPEVTQTPSHQVTQMGQEVILRCVPISNHLYFYWYRQILGQKVEFLVSFYNNEISEKSEIFDDQFSVERPDGSNFTLKIRSTKLEDSAMYFCASGGASRTDTQYFGPGTRLTVL.

In its sample, this clonotype was seen many times. The chain uses TRBV4-3 and TRBJ1-1; D remains ambiguous. This CDR3 spans 15 amino acids. Germline assignment: CDR1 LGHNA and CDR2 YSLEER. Trimming took off 1 base at V and 1 base at J, with 10 bases between the two ends. The CDR3 loop reads CASSQAETGNTEAFF. CDR3 nucleotide sequence: TGCGCCAGCAGCCAAGCGGAGACGGGGAACACTGAAGCTTTCTTT.

Details on this clonotype: This may be a read error: a much more frequent sequence differs by one nucleotide. This sequence joins TRBV4-2 and TRBJ1-2; D gene uncertain. Germline V gene data show CDR1 as LGHNA and CDR2 as YNFKEQ. The CDR3 is 11 amino acids. Deletions cut 1 base from V and 9 bases from J, with 6 bases between. The CDR3 loop reads CASSQVGSYTF. CDR3 coding DNA: TGTGCCAGCAGCCAAGTGGGCAGCTACACCTTC.

The CDR3: CASSSFPGATPYNEQFF. CDR3 DNA: TGTGCCAGCAGCTCCTTTCCAGGGGCGACTCCCTACAATGAGCAGTTCTTC. J is TRBJ2-1 and V is TRBV7-6, with a weak D call TRBD1 (6 bases). This CDR3 is built from 17 residues. Germline CDR1 is SGHVS and CDR2 is FNYEAQ. V dropped 4 bases and J dropped 2 bases, with 18 bases sitting between them.

There are many counts of this clonotype. The J gene is TRBJ2-3, the V gene TRBV7-6; 7 nucleotides align to TRBD2. Germline CDR1 SGHVS, CDR2 FNYEAQ. The V gene end was trimmed by 5 bases and the J gene end by 1 base; junction bases not matched to a gene: 9. The CDR3 loop spans 16 amino acids. CDR3 bases: TGTGCCAGCAGCCCGAGGTATACTAGCGGCACAGATACGCAGTATTTT. Encoded protein: CASSPRYTSGTDTQYF.